Listed below are T cell receptor beta chains from one sample, sequenced in a study of shared clonotypes between healthy human individuals. This table comes from immunoSEQ multiplex PCR, and its TCRdb copy is limited to in-frame clones, with some not included. The repertoire holds hundreds of thousands of clones, with around 67% as singletons. The sequenced sample consisted of memory CD4+ T cells sorted from blood. These receptors were collected from a woman in her thirties in good health. Each CDR3 is given with its conserved first and last residue. Fields, in order: V gene, D gene, J gene, clone size, CDR3 protein, CDR3 DNA. A D gene is named only where the DNA matches it firmly. Where a row states a size, it is once, few, many or the class of an expanded clone; other rows omit it.

TRBV19	.	TRBJ2-3	once	CTPHLCGDTQYF	TGTACCCCCCATTTATGCGGAGATACGCAGTATTTT
TRBV7-9	.	TRBJ1-5	.	CASSHGDNSNQPQHF	TGTGCCAGCAGCCATGGGGACAATAGCAATCAGCCCCAGCATTTT
TRBV28	.	TRBJ1-2	.	CASSSQAGVGYGYTF	TGTGCCAGCAGTTCCCAGGCGGGCGTTGGCTATGGCTACACCTTC
TRBV19	TRBD2	TRBJ2-1	.	CASGLAVNYNEQFF	TGTGCCAGTGGACTAGCGGTAAATTACAATGAGCAGTTCTTC
TRBV4-1	TRBD1	TRBJ1-5	.	CASSAWDRGLGQPQHF	TGCGCCAGCAGCGCCTGGGACAGGGGTTTAGGTCAGCCCCAGCATTTT
TRBV28	.	TRBJ2-7	few	CASSPRDRPYYEQYF	TGTGCCAGCAGTCCGCGGGACAGACCTTACTACGAGCAGTACTTC
TRBV28	TRBD1	TRBJ2-3	.	CASRDRLSIDTQYF	TGTGCCAGCAGGGACAGGCTCTCAATTGATACGCAGTATTTT
TRBV7-9	.	TRBJ1-5	.	CASSSGANQPQHF	TGTGCCAGCAGCTCCGGGGCAAATCAGCCCCAGCATTTT
TRBV28	.	TRBJ2-2	.	CASSLGDIELFF	TGTGCCAGCAGTTTAGGGGACATCGAGCTGTTTTTT
TRBV10-2	.	TRBJ2-1	.	CASSEIRMEAEQFF	TGCGCCAGCAGTGAGATCCGTATGGAGGCTGAGCAGTTCTTC
TRBV10-3	.	TRBJ1-5	.	CAISSGTVNQPQHF	TGTGCCATCTCGTCCGGGACGGTGAATCAGCCCCAGCATTTT
TRBV5-1	TRBD2	TRBJ2-5	once	CASRRTSEAETQYF	TGCGCCAGCAGGAGGACTAGTGAGGCAGAGACCCAGTACTTC
TRBV28	TRBD2	TRBJ2-7	once	CASRESGNSYEQYF	TGTGCCAGCAGGGAGAGCGGGAACTCCTACGAGCAGTACTTC
TRBV5-1	TRBD2	TRBJ2-2	.	CASSLAAGELTGELFF	TGCGCCAGCAGCTTGGCTGCGGGAGAGCTCACCGGGGAGCTGTTTTTT
TRBV7-8	TRBD1	TRBJ2-7	few	CASGSRGLEGEQYF	TGTGCCAGCGGTTCCAGGGGGCTCGAAGGCGAGCAGTACTTC
TRBV2	TRBD1	TRBJ1-4	.	CASRGTGNEKLFF	TGTGCCAGCAGAGGGACAGGAAATGAAAAACTGTTTTTT
TRBV6-1	.	TRBJ1-1	.	CASSEAGPPPNTEAFF	TGTGCCAGCAGTGAAGCGGGACCCCCCCCGAACACTGAAGCTTTCTTT
TRBV5-4	TRBD2	TRBJ2-7	.	CASSQSSGRSYEQYF	TGTGCCAGCAGCCAATCTAGCGGCAGATCCTACGAGCAGTACTTC
TRBV4-1	TRBD1	TRBJ2-7	few	CASSQEGTGNEQYF	TGCGCCAGCAGCCAAGAAGGGACAGGGAACGAGCAGTACTTC
TRBV11-2	TRBD1	TRBJ1-2	.	CASSLVTGGNYGYTF	TGTGCCAGCAGCTTAGTCACAGGGGGGAACTATGGCTACACCTTC
TRBV28	TRBD1	TRBJ1-4	once	CASRDQGQGATNEKLFF	TGTGCCAGCAGGGACCAAGGACAGGGGGCAACTAATGAAAAACTGTTTTTT
TRBV7-8	TRBD1	TRBJ1-5	once	CASSPFWDRERSNQPQHF	TGTGCCAGCAGCCCGTTCTGGGACAGGGAAAGAAGCAATCAGCCCCAGCATTTT
TRBV28	.	TRBJ1-5	.	CASRPSSNQPQHF	TGTGCCAGTAGACCAAGTAGCAATCAGCCCCAGCATTTT
TRBV7-6	TRBD1	TRBJ1-5	.	CASSLAPGQENQPQHF	TGTGCCAGCAGCTTAGCCCCGGGACAGGAAAATCAGCCCCAGCATTTT
TRBV5-5	.	TRBJ1-1	once	CASSFSTDTEAFF	TGTGCCAGCAGCTTCTCAACAGACACTGAAGCTTTCTTT
TRBV28	TRBD2	TRBJ2-1	.	CATCCPGPWELAASYNEQFF	TGTGCAACCTGTTGCCCCGGGCCATGGGAGCTAGCGGCATCCTACAATGAGCAGTTCTTC
TRBV28	.	TRBJ1-5	.	CASKIPVSNQPQHF	TGTGCCAGCAAAATTCCAGTTTCCAATCAGCCCCAGCATTTT
TRBV9	.	TRBJ2-7	.	CASSVSSESSEQYF	TGTGCCAGCAGCGTCTCTAGCGAATCTTCCGAGCAGTACTTC
TRBV5-4	TRBD2	TRBJ2-2	once	CASSRGLEAGELFF	TGTGCCAGCAGCAGGGGACTAGAGGCCGGGGAGCTGTTTTTT
TRBV5-1	.	TRBJ1-3	few	CASSSGTSGNTIYF	TGCGCCAGCAGCTCCGGGACCTCTGGAAACACCATATATTTT
TRBV4-1	TRBD1	TRBJ1-2	once	CASSPRSTGGLGGYTF	TGCGCCAGCAGCCCCCGGTCAACAGGGGGCCTGGGGGGCTACACCTTC
TRBV7-9	TRBD1	TRBJ1-3	.	CASTRQGAPGNTIYF	TGTGCCAGCACCCGACAGGGGGCGCCGGGAAACACCATATATTTT
TRBV6-1	.	TRBJ2-2	.	CASRARHDTGELFF	TGTGCCAGCAGGGCCCGACATGACACCGGGGAGCTGTTTTTT
TRBV2	.	TRBJ2-7	once	CASSAEGYYEQYF	TGTGCCAGCAGTGCGGAAGGATACTACGAGCAGTACTTC
TRBV2	.	TRBJ1-2	many	CASSQQRMVSAGYTF	TGTGCCAGCAGCCAACAGAGAATGGTTTCGGCTGGCTACACCTTC
TRBV5-1	TRBD1	TRBJ1-1	.	CASSGQTGHEAFF	TGCGCCAGCAGCGGACAGACAGGGCATGAAGCTTTCTTT
TRBV14	TRBD2	TRBJ2-1	.	CASSQEYGRPYNEQFF	TGTGCCAGCAGCCAAGAATACGGGAGGCCTTACAATGAGCAGTTCTTC
TRBV5-6	.	TRBJ2-7	.	CASSPAESYEQYF	TGTGCCAGCAGCCCCGCAGAATCCTACGAGCAGTACTTC